This T cell receptor (beta chain) was captured in a study of T cell responses to AZD1222 COVID-19 vaccine. Findings and caveats of the study: CD4 TCRs linked to vaccination spanned spike, dominating at 160-218 and 743-854.

TCRdb's table, derived via immunoSEQ multiplex PCR, lists solely in-frame clones and lacks some. The sample has 75,000 to 90,000 clones, 70% to 80% seen once. Germline CDR1 SNHLY, CDR2 FYNNEI. The CDR3 spans 14 residues. Deletions cut 6 bases from V and 0 bases from J, with 12 bases between. Concerning this clone: Its antigen is unknown.

The genes are TRBV2 and TRBJ2-7; D remains unclear. This receptor was identified in an adult in good health. The sequencing used peripheral blood, collected on day 0 of AZD1222 vaccination. The CDR3 DNA sequence: TGTGCCAGCAGGCTAGGCACCAGCTCCTACGAGCAGTACTTC. It specifies CASRLGTSSYEQYF.